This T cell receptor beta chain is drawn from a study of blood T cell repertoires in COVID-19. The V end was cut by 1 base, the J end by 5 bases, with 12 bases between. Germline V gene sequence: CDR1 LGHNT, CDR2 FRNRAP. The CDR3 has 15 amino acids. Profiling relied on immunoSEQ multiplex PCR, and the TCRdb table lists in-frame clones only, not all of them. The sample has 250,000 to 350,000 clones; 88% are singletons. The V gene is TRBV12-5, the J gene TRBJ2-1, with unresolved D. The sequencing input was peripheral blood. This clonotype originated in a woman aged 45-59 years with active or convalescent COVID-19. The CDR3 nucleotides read TGTGCTAGTGGTTTGGGGAGCGAAGTCCACAATGAGCAGTTCTTC. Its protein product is CASGLGSEVHNEQFF.